What follows are 6 T cell receptor beta chains derived from one specimen sequenced in a study of blood T cells in healthy people across ages. With a J-beta primer mix and a sample-barcoded 5' primer, a second PCR ran about 7 to 11 cycles. TCRdb redid the calling of the 5' RACE reads with MiXCR, one entry per CDR3 protein. The table includes around 800,000 distinct CDR3 sequences, approximately 44% detected once. The specimen sequenced was blood. The source of these receptors is a man in his sixties in good health.

Only a few counts were recorded for this clonotype. The gene calls are TRBV15 and TRBJ2-7; D is ambiguous. V shed 2 bases and J shed 6 bases, with 8 bases lying between them. The germline V gene encodes CDR1 LNHNV and CDR2 YYDKDF (reference sequence). The CDR3 runs 12 residues. The CDR3 DNA sequence: TGTGCCACCAGCAGATCCTCCCGCGAGCAGTACTTC. Protein sequence: CATSRSSREQYF.

Many counts were recorded for this clonotype. The V and J genes are TRBV2 and TRBJ2-7; TRBD1 is a possible D gene (5 bases). Trimming took off 6 bases at V and 0 bases at J, with 6 bases between the two ends. This CDR3 is built from 12 residues. The germline V gene has CDR1 SNHLY and CDR2 FYNNEI. CDR3 nucleotides: TGTGCCAGCAGCGACAGCTCCTACGAGCAGTACTTC. It is translated as CASSDSSYEQYF.

The chain employs TRBV6-2 or TRBV6-3 and TRBJ2-3; D might be TRBD1 or TRBD2, each matching 5 bases. Germline CDR1 and CDR2: MNHEY and SVGEGT. Trimming cost V 2 bases and J 6 bases, with 15 bases left between them. This CDR3 is 15 amino acids long. In nucleotides, the CDR3 is TGTGCCAGCAGTTACCCGGACGGGGCTTGGGATACGCAGTATTTT. It translates to CASSYPDGAWDTQYF.

The CDR3 is CASSDRGRNPQHF. The CDR3 nucleotides read TGTGCCAGCAGTGACAGGGGGAGGAATCCCCAGCATTTT. The rearrangement links TRBV6-2 or TRBV6-3 to TRBJ1-5; 9 bases agree with TRBD1. The CDR3 runs to 13 residues. In germline, CDR1 is MNHEY, CDR2 SVGEGT. Trimming cost V 5 bases and J 10 bases; bases outside gene matches: 6.

The V gene is TRBV4-3, the J gene TRBJ1-6; D uncertain. Germline CDR1 LGHNA, CDR2 YSLEER. V was pared by 1 base and J by 9 bases, with 13 bases between. This CDR3 is 15 amino acids long. The CDR3 reads CASSQGSAGASPLHF. CDR3 sequence (DNA): TGCGCCAGCAGCCAAGGTTCGGCAGGAGCTTCACCCCTCCACTTT.

This clonotype has only a few counts. The chain couples TRBV4-1 to TRBJ2-1; TRBD1 matches at 12 bases. CDR1 and CDR2 from the germline V gene are MGHRA and YSYEKL. The V and J ends lost 2 bases and 8 bases, in that order; junction bases with no gene match: 4. The CDR3 totals 15 residues. The CDR3 spells CASSQRDRGPDEQFF. The CDR3 DNA reads TGCGCCAGCAGCCAAAGGGACAGGGGGCCCGATGAGCAGTTCTTC.